This T cell receptor beta chain originates from a study of blood T cell repertoires in COVID-19. Looked up from germline, CDR1 is LGHDT and CDR2 is YNNKEL (reference sequence). Between the trimmed V and J ends, which lost 0 bases and 5 bases, there was a span of 14 bases. The CDR3 totals 17 residues. Profiling relied on immunoSEQ multiplex PCR, and the TCRdb table lists in-frame clones only, not all of them. The sample holds 120,000 to 150,000 clones, around 84% seen once. Residents of 20 to 25 US areas, aged roughly 18 to 89 years, made up the participants. Allocation to cohorts depended on clinical history reported by the participants.

The specimen was PBMCs or T cells enriched from blood (not recorded which). This receptor was identified in a woman aged 45-65 years who had been exposed to COVID-19. The chain uses TRBV3-1 (or the pseudogene TRBV3-2) and TRBJ1-6; perhaps TRBD1 as D (5 bases). The CDR3 DNA sequence: TGTGCCAGCAGCCAAGAACGGGTCCCGGGGGATAATTCACCCCTCCACTTT. Its translation is CASSQERVPGDNSPLHF.